These 10 T cell receptor beta chains originate from one sample sequenced in a study of spatial heterogeneity in lung cancer. The time point here: blood at routine non-recurrence follow-up after resection. TCRdb passed the 5' RACE reads through MiXCR, listing each CDR3 protein once. The sample has 85,000 to 100,000 distinct CDR3 sequences, 15% to 20% seen once. The specimen comprised PBMCs, sampled at follow-up. These receptor sequences come from a male donor with early-stage non-small cell lung cancer.

The V call is TRBV20-1, the J call TRBJ2-3, with a weak D call TRBD2 (6 bases). The CDR3 has 15 residues. Trimming took off 6 bases at V and 3 bases at J, with 19 bases between the two ends. Germline CDR1 DFQATT, CDR2 SNEGSKA (reference sequence). The CDR3 sequence is CSADNSGFGTDTQYF. The CDR3 nucleotides are TGCAGTGCCGACAATAGCGGCTTCGGGACAGATACGCAGTATTTT.

This clonotype was seen a handful of times. The rearrangement uses TRBV6-2 or TRBV6-3 and TRBJ1-5; the D is unclear. Germline V lookup: CDR1 MNHEY, CDR2 SVGEGT. This CDR3 has 15 residues. The V and J ends lost 6 bases and 1 base respectively, with 13 bases between them. This CDR3 is CASRTSQKSNQPQHF. For the CDR3, the DNA is TGTGCCAGCAGGACTTCCCAAAAAAGCAATCAGCCCCAGCATTTT.

The sample holds a few counts of this clonotype. The DNA of the CDR3 is TGTGCCAGCAGCGGATCTTCGGGCACGAACACCGGGGAGCTGTTTTTT. Translated: CASSGSSGTNTGELFF. The genes are TRBV2 and TRBJ2-2; no reliable D call. With 6 bases removed from V and 0 bases from J, the gap between germline ends came to 14 bases. Germline-derived CDR1 and CDR2 are SNHLY and FYNNEI. The CDR3 runs to 16 residues. Full variable domain (outside the CDR3, taken from reference TRBV2 and TRBJ2-2): EPEVTQTPSHQVTQMGQEVILRCVPISNHLYFYWYRQILGQKVEFLVSFYNNEISEKSEIFDDQFSVERPDGSNFTLKIRSTKLEDSAMYFCASSGSSGTNTGELFFGEGSRLTVL.

The chain combines TRBV27 with TRBJ1-2, with D hard to call. Trimming cost V 8 bases and J 1 base, with 14 bases left between them. Germline CDR1 and CDR2: MNHEY and SMNVEV (reference sequence). This CDR3 is built from 14 residues. In DNA, the CDR3 is TGTGCCAGCGCCCCTAGGGCCCTTAACTATGGCTACACCTTC. This gives the protein CASAPRALNYGYTF.

This chain connects TRBV7-8 to TRBJ1-3, with D tentatively TRBD1 (6 bases). Germline V gene data show CDR1 as SGHVS and CDR2 as FQNEAQ. The CDR3 length is 15 residues. Trimming removed 3 bases at V and 4 bases at J, with 13 bases between. Written as DNA, the CDR3 is TGTGCCAGCAGCTTCAGGGGTACTTCGGGAAACACCATATATTTT. It specifies CASSFRGTSGNTIYF.

This sequence joins TRBV7-9 and TRBJ2-5, with D maybe TRBD1 (6 bases). Germline V gene sequence: CDR1 SEHNR, CDR2 FQNEAQ (reference sequence). The CDR3 is made up of 14 amino acids. V was clipped by 4 bases and J by 3 bases, with 12 bases between them. CDR3 residues: CASSSQGTKETQYF. Here the CDR3 DNA reads TGTGCCAGCAGCTCGCAGGGGACCAAAGAGACCCAGTACTTC.

The rearrangement links TRBV4-1 to TRBJ1-6; 9 nucleotides agree with TRBD1. CDR3 length equals 16 residues. The J segment lost 5 bases and the V segment lost 3 bases, leaving 5 bases of the junction unmatched. CDR1 is MGHRA, CDR2 YSYEKL, per germline. The CDR3 bases are TGCGCCAGCAGCCACGTAGACAGGGGGAATAATTCACCCCTCCACTTT. This gives the protein CASSHVDRGNNSPLHF.

CDR3 region: CASSLVGLADEQFF. The DNA of the CDR3 is TGTGCCAGCAGCTTAGTAGGTCTTGCGGATGAGCAGTTCTTC. V and J are TRBV11-2 and TRBJ2-1; D not certain. Trimming stripped 1 base from V and 8 bases from J, with 12 bases between. This CDR3 comprises 14 residues. Germline V gene lookup returns CDR1 SGHAT and CDR2 FQNNGV.

The rearrangement uses TRBV27 and TRBJ2-1, with TRBD2 matching over 7 bases. Germline assignment: CDR1 MNHEY and CDR2 SMNVEV (reference sequence). V trimming: 6 bases; J trimming: 0 bases; junction bases outside the gene matches: 8. This CDR3 contains 16 residues. In nucleotides, the CDR3 is TGTGCCAGCAGCGAAACCGGGACTACCTCCTACAATGAGCAGTTCTTC. Its protein product is CASSETGTTSYNEQFF.

The chain links TRBV27 to TRBJ2-3, with 11 bases lining up with TRBD2. Germline V gene lookup returns CDR1 MNHEY and CDR2 SMNVEV (reference sequence). V gave up 5 bases and J gave up 5 bases; unmatched junction bases: 3. This CDR3 is 14 amino acids long. The CDR3 bases are TGTGCCAGCAGTCCCGGGACTAGCGGAGATACGCAGTATTTT. Its protein is CASSPGTSGDTQYF.